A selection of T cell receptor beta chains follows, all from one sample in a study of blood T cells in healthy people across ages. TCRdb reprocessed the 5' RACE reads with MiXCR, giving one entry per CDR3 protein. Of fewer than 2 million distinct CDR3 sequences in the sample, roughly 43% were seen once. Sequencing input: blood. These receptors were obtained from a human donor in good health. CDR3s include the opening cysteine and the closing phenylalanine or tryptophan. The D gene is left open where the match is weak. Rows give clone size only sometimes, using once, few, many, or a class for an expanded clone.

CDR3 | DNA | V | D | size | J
CASSHADRGRETQYF | TGCGCCAGCAGCCACGCTGACAGGGGAAGGGAGACCCAGTACTTC | TRBV4-3 | TRBD1 | - | TRBJ2-5
CATSDNPTGELFF | TGTGCCACCAGTGATAACCCTACCGGGGAGCTGTTTTTT | TRBV24-1 | - | few | TRBJ2-2
CASSVAPKNSPLHF | TGTGCCAGCAGCGTAGCCCCAAAGAATTCACCCCTCCACTTT | TRBV9 | - | - | TRBJ1-6
CASSPRDTGYLSGANVLIF | TGTGCCAGCAGCCCCCGGGACACCGGATACCTCTCTGGGGCCAACGTCCTGATTTTC | TRBV13 | - | - | TRBJ2-6
CASSFGTANSYEQYF | TGTGCCAGCAGCTTTGGGACAGCTAACTCCTACGAGCAGTACTTC | TRBV5-5 | TRBD1 | few | TRBJ2-7
CASSPGAGGSEETQYF | TGTGCCAGCAGCCCAGGCGCAGGGGGCTCAGAAGAGACCCAGTACTTC | TRBV7-3 | TRBD1 | - | TRBJ2-5
CASRGAGLAGTRETQYF | TGCGCCAGCAGGGGTGCCGGACTAGCGGGGACGAGAGAGACCCAGTACTTC | TRBV10-2 | TRBD2 | - | TRBJ2-5
CASSTVSGGSMTYKEQFF | TGTGCCAGCAGCACCGTTAGCGGGGGGTCAATGACCTACAAAGAGCAGTTCTTC | TRBV28 | TRBD2 | - | TRBJ2-1
CASTRKGTNIQYF | TGTGCCAGCACCCGTAAAGGGACGAACATTCAGTACTTC | TRBV6-2/TRBV6-3 | - | few | TRBJ2-4
CAIGDPEETQYF | TGTGCCATCGGTGACCCGGAAGAGACCCAGTACTTC | TRBV10-3 | - | - | TRBJ2-5
CASSQDPSGEDNEQVF | TGCGCCAGCAGCCAAGATCCTAGCGGAGAGGACAATGAGCAGGTCTTC | TRBV4-3 | TRBD2 | once | TRBJ2-1
CASPPPGKKEPETEAFF | TGTGCCAGCCCCCCCCCGGGGAAGAAGGAGCCGGAGACTGAAGCTTTCTTT | TRBV7-8 | - | - | TRBJ1-1
CASSLLPGTSVGDTQYF | TGTGCCAGCAGCTTACTCCCCGGGACTAGCGTGGGAGATACGCAGTATTTT | TRBV7-2 | TRBD2 | once | TRBJ2-3
CASSFLGSDYGYTF | TGTGCCAGCAGCTTTTTAGGCAGTGACTATGGCTACACCTTC | TRBV7-9 | - | few | TRBJ1-2
CSGRRGLSYEQYF | TGCAGTGGGAGACGGGGGCTTTCCTACGAGCAGTACTTC | TRBV20-1 | - | few | TRBJ2-7
CASSLGPPNTEAFF | TGTGCCAGCAGCTTAGGCCCCCCGAACACTGAAGCTTTCTTT | TRBV5-1 | - | - | TRBJ1-1
CASSTGQSETQYF | TGTGCCAGCAGTACCGGACAGTCGGAGACCCAGTACTTC | TRBV5-6 | - | once | TRBJ2-5
CASSSGTSGGIEQFF | TGTGCCAGCAGCTCCGGGACTAGCGGGGGAATTGAGCAGTTCTTC | TRBV6-2/TRBV6-3 | TRBD2 | few | TRBJ2-1
CATSREAYYEQYF | TGTGCCACCAGCAGAGAGGCCTACTACGAGCAGTACTTC | TRBV15 | - | - | TRBJ2-7
CASSLGPYFQETQYF | TGTGCCAGCAGCTTAGGTCCGTACTTCCAAGAGACCCAGTACTTC | TRBV7-2 | - | - | TRBJ2-5
CASSPSSGASSYEQYF | TGTGCCAGCAGTCCTAGTTCGGGGGCCTCCTCCTACGAGCAGTACTTC | TRBV27 | - | - | TRBJ2-7
CSVVPQGWEAFF | TGCAGCGTTGTCCCCCAGGGTTGGGAAGCTTTCTTT | TRBV29-1 | - | - | TRBJ1-1
CAIRDRNNEQFF | TGTGCCATCCGGGACAGAAACAATGAGCAGTTCTTC | TRBV28 | TRBD1 | few | TRBJ2-1
CASSLRGQGATEAFF | TGTGCCAGCAGCTTAAGGGGACAGGGGGCGACGGAAGCTTTCTTT | TRBV7-3 | TRBD1 | - | TRBJ1-1
CATSKEITGYGYGYTF | TGTGCCACCAGCAAGGAAATTACAGGGTATGGGTATGGCTACACCTTC | TRBV15 | - | few | TRBJ1-2
CASSQDLGTGGDYGYTF | TGCGCCAGCAGCCAAGATCTAGGCACAGGGGGAGACTATGGCTACACCTTC | TRBV4-3 | TRBD1 | - | TRBJ1-2
CASSQVSGLGNQPQHF | TGCGCCAGCAGCCAAGTTTCCGGTCTCGGCAATCAGCCCCAGCATTTT | TRBV4-1 | - | few | TRBJ1-5
CSVRRRGGLLNSYNEQFF | TGCAGTGTAAGGCGGCGGGGGGGCCTTCTGAACTCCTACAATGAGCAGTTCTTC | TRBV20-1 | TRBD2 | few | TRBJ2-1
CAIRRGLAGQETQYF | TGTGCCATCAGGAGGGGACTAGCGGGCCAAGAGACCCAGTACTTC | TRBV10-3 | TRBD2 | few | TRBJ2-5
CASSLGAGLQGAQHF | TGTGCCAGCAGTTTGGGGGCAGGCCTCCAAGGGGCCCAGCATTTT | TRBV12-3/TRBV12-4 | - | - | TRBJ1-5
CASEEDRANVLTF | TGTGCCAGCGAAGAGGATAGGGCCAACGTCCTGACTTTC | TRBV2 | - | few | TRBJ2-6
CASSSQLAGVEQFF | TGCGCCAGCAGCTCTCAACTAGCGGGGGTGGAGCAGTTCTTC | TRBV4-3 | TRBD2 | - | TRBJ2-1
CASSPGLAGSYGEQFF | TGTGCCAGCAGTCCGGGACTAGCGGGGAGTTATGGTGAGCAGTTCTTC | TRBV6-4 | TRBD2 | few | TRBJ2-1
CSVRWDRDSQTQYF | TGCAGCGTTCGCTGGGACAGGGATAGTCAGACCCAGTACTTC | TRBV29-1 | TRBD1 | many | TRBJ2-5
CASSYSEQANSPLHF | TGTGCCAGCAGTTACTCCGAACAGGCTAATTCACCCCTCCACTTT | TRBV6-6 | - | - | TRBJ1-6
CASVRGTVGANVLTF | TGTGCCAGCGTGAGGGGTACAGTGGGGGCCAACGTCCTGACTTTC | TRBV12-3/TRBV12-4 | - | - | TRBJ2-6
CPSVGYNEQFF | TGTCCGTCGGTGGGGTACAATGAGCAGTTCTTC | TRBV9 | - | - | TRBJ2-1
CSARDPQGAGETQYF | TGCAGTGCTAGAGATCCTCAGGGGGCTGGCGAGACCCAGTACTTC | TRBV20-1 | TRBD1 | few | TRBJ2-5
CSVPDLTGSSYGYTF | TGCAGCGTCCCTGATTTGACAGGCTCATCCTATGGCTACACCTTC | TRBV29-1 | - | once | TRBJ1-2
CASSQSLFRDRGRYEQYF | TGCGCCAGCAGCCAATCACTTTTCCGGGACAGGGGACGATACGAGCAGTACTTC | TRBV4-1 | TRBD1 | few | TRBJ2-7
CSAREGPGAYEQYF | TGCAGTGCTAGAGAGGGCCCCGGGGCCTACGAGCAGTACTTC | TRBV20-1 | - | few | TRBJ2-7